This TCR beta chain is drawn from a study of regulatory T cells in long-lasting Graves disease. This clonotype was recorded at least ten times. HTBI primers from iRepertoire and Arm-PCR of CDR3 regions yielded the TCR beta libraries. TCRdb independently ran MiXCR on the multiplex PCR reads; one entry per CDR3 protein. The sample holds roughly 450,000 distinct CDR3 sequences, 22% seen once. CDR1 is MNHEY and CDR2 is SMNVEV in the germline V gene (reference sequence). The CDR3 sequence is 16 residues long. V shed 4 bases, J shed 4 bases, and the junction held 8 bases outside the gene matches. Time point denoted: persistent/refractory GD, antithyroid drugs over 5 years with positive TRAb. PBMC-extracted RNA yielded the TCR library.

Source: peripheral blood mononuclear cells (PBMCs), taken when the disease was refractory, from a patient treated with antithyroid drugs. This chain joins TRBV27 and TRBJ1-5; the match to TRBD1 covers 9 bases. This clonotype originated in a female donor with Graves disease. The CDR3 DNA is TGTGCCAGCAGTTCCCGGGACAGGGTTGGAAATCAGCCCCAGCATTTT. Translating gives CASSSRDRVGNQPQHF.